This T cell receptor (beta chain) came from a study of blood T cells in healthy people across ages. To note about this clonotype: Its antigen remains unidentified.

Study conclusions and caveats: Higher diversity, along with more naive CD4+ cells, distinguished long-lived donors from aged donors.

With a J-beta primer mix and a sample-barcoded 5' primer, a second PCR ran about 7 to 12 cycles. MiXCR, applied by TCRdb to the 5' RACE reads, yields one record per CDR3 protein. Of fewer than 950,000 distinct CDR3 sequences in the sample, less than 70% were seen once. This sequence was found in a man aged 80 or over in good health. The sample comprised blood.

CDR3 sequence reads: CASSYTPQGLSGNTIYF. The CDR3 nucleotides are TGCGCCAGCAGCTATACCCCACAGGGATTATCTGGAAACACCATATATTTT. The chain recombines TRBV5-1 with TRBJ1-3, with TRBD1 as a possible D gene (6 bases). The V end was cut by 3 bases, the J end by 1 base, with 17 bases between. This CDR3 spans 17 amino acids. Germline assignment: CDR1 SGHRS and CDR2 YFSETQ.